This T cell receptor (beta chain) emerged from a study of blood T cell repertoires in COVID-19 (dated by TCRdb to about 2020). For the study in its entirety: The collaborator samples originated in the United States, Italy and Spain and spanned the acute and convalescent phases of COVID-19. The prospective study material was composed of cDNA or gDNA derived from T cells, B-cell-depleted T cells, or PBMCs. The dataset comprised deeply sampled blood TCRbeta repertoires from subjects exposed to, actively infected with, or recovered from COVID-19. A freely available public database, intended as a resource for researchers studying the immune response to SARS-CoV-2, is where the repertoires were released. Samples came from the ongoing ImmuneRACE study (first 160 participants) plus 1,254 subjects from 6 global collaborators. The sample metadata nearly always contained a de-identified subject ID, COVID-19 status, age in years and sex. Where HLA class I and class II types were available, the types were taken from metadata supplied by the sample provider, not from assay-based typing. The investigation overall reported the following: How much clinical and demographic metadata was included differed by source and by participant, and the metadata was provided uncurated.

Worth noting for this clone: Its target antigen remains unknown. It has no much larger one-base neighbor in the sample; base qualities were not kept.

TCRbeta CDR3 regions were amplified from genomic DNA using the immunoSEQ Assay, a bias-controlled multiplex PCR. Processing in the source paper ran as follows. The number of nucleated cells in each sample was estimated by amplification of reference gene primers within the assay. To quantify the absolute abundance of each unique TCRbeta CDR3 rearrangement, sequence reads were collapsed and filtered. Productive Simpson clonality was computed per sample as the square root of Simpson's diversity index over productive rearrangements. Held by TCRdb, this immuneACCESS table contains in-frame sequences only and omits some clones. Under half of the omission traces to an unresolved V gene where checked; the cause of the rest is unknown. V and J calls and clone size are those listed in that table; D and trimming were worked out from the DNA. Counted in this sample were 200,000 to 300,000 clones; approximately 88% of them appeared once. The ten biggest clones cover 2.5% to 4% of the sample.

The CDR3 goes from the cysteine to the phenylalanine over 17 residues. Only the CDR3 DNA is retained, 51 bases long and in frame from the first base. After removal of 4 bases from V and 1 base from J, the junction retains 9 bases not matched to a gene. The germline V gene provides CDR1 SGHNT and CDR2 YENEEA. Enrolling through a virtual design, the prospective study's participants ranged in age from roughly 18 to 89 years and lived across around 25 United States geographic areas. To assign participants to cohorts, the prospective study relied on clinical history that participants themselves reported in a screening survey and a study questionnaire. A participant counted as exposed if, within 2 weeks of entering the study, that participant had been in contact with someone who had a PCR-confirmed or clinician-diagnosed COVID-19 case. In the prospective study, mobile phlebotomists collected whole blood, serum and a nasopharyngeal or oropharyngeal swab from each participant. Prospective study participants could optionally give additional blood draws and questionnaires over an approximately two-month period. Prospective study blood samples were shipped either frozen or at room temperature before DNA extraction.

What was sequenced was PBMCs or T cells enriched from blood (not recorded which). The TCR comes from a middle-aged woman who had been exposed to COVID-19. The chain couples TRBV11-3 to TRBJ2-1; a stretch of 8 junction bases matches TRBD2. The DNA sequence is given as TGTGCCAGCAGCTCCGGACTAGCCGGACATTCCTACAATGAGCAGTTCTTC. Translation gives CASSSGLAGHSYNEQFF.